These 28 T cell receptor beta chains originate from one sample sequenced in a study of blood T cell repertoires in COVID-19. The assay was immunoSEQ multiplex PCR, and TCRdb's table has in-frame clones only and misses some. The sample lists some 180,000 clones, about 86% occurring once. Material for sequencing was peripheral blood. These TCRs come from a man between 65 and 85 years old with active or convalescent COVID-19.

This clone was observed a single time. This chain links TRBV13 with TRBJ2-7; D might be TRBD2 (6 bases). This CDR3 is built from 15 residues. CDR1 PRHDT and CDR2 FYEKMQ come from the germline V gene (reference sequence). V was cut by 4 bases and J by 5 bases, with 18 bases left in between. This CDR3 is CASSSSGTGRDEQYF. The CDR3 DNA follows: TGTGCCAGCAGCTCGTCCGGGACTGGACGGGACGAGCAGTACTTC. The variable domain in full, completed from reference TRBV13 and TRBJ2-7, reads AAGVIQSPRHLIKEKRETATLKCYPIPRHDTVYWYQQGPGQDPQFLISFYEKMQSDKGSIPDRFSAQQFSDYHSELNMSSLELGDSALYFCASSSSGTGRDEQYFGPGTRLTVT.

The genes are TRBV5-1 and TRBJ1-6; weak D call: TRBD1 (6 bases). The CDR3 is 15 residues long. The germline V and J ends were trimmed by 4 bases and 11 bases, with 19 bases remaining between them. Germline V lookup: CDR1 SGHRS, CDR2 YFSETQ. CDR3 amino acids: CASSNSGGQLTPLHF. CDR3 in DNA: TGCGCCAGCAGCAATTCCGGCGGACAGTTAACACCCCTCCACTTT.

The chain combines TRBV3-1 (or the pseudogene TRBV3-2) with TRBJ2-5; TRBD1 matches 9 bases. After removal of 4 bases from V and 2 bases from J, the junction contained 5 bases not matched to a gene. This CDR3 has 15 residues. Germline V gene lookup returns CDR1 LGHDT and CDR2 YNNKEL (reference sequence). CDR3 protein: CASSPRTGVQETQYF. The CDR3 DNA is TGTGCCAGCAGCCCTAGGACAGGGGTACAAGAGACCCAGTACTTC.

This clone was picked up a small number of times. This chain links TRBV2 with TRBJ2-1; 8 bases fit TRBD1. The CDR3 sequence is 15 residues long. The V segment lost 10 bases and the J segment 1 base; nucleotides outside the gene matches: 9. CDR1 SNHLY and CDR2 FYNNEI come from the germline V gene. This CDR3 reads CATGRQGISYNEQFF. CDR3 nucleotide sequence: TGTGCCACGGGCCGACAGGGGATTTCCTACAATGAGCAGTTCTTC.

V and J are TRBV7-2 and TRBJ2-7; D not resolved. The CDR3 contains 14 residues. The V end was cut by 1 base, the J end by 6 bases, with 13 bases between. The V gene's germline CDR1 is SGHTA and CDR2 FQGNSA. In DNA form, the CDR3 reads TGTGCCAGCAGCTTAGGCGGTCTAATGAGCGAGCAGTACTTC. This sequence encodes CASSLGGLMSEQYF.

The CDR3 nucleotides read TGTGCCAGCAGTTTGGGAGGGATCACTGAAGCTTTCTTT. Translated: CASSLGGITEAFF. The V gene is TRBV12-3 or TRBV12-4, the J gene TRBJ1-1; D is uncertain. The CDR3 extends over 13 amino acids. The germline V and J ends were trimmed by 3 bases and 4 bases, with 9 bases remaining between them.

In this sample, this clone turned up once. The chain joins TRBV28 to TRBJ1-5; 7 bases map to TRBD1. The CDR3 covers 13 residues. V shed 11 bases, J shed 3 bases, and the junction held 7 bases outside the gene matches. CDR1 and CDR2 from the germline V gene are MDHEN and SYDVKM. CDR3 sequence reads: CAWRRGLNQPQHF. The DNA of the CDR3 is TGTGCCTGGAGGAGGGGGCTCAATCAGCCCCAGCATTTT.

For this clone: Other DNA sequences from this sample encode an identical CDR3 as well. The chain couples TRBV2 to TRBJ1-1, with D perhaps TRBD1 (5 bases). Trimming stripped 4 bases from V and 1 base from J, with 7 bases between. The germline gives CDR1 SNHLY, CDR2 FYNNEI. The CDR3 extends over 13 amino acids. CDR3 sequence (DNA): TGTGCCAGCAGTGCGGGGGAGAACACTGAAGCTTTCTTT. It yields the protein CASSAGENTEAFF.

This clone was counted only a few times. The chain has TRBV2 and TRBJ2-7, with D possibly TRBD1 on 8 matching bases. This CDR3 region has 16 residues. Germline CDR1 and CDR2: SNHLY and FYNNEI. The V end was cut by 6 bases, the J end by 0 bases, with 18 bases between. This CDR3 reads CASSWGRDRSSYEQYF. DNA for the CDR3: TGTGCCAGCAGCTGGGGGAGGGACAGGAGCTCCTACGAGCAGTACTTC.

The chain is built from TRBV28 and TRBJ1-2; 12 bases agree with TRBD1. This CDR3 has 18 amino acids. Looked up from germline, CDR1 is MDHEN and CDR2 is SYDVKM. Trimming cost V 3 bases and J 8 bases; bases outside gene matches: 16. Here the CDR3 DNA reads TGTGCCAGCAGTTTCCGGGACAGGGGGCCCCCTACAACCAGAGGCTACACCTTC. Amino acids: CASSFRDRGPPTTRGYTF.

CDR3 protein: CASSRTSGRAYYNEQFF. CDR3 DNA: TGCGCCAGCAGCAGGACTAGCGGGAGGGCGTATTACAATGAGCAGTTCTTC. The genes are TRBV4-3 and TRBJ2-1; 15 nucleotides align to TRBD2. CDR3 size: 17 residues. The germline V gene encodes CDR1 LGHNA and CDR2 YSLEER. After removal of 5 bases from V and 4 bases from J, the junction contained 6 bases not matched to a gene.

This clone was seen only once. CDR3 sequence reads: CSVEGSGEETQYF. CDR3 nucleotide sequence: TGCAGCGTTGAAGGTAGCGGGGAAGAGACCCAGTACTTC. The chain recombines TRBV29-1 with TRBJ2-5, with 8 nucleotides matching TRBD2. The CDR3 totals 13 residues. Germline assignment: CDR1 SQVTM and CDR2 ANQGSEA. Unmatched junction bases numbered 1, after V lost 1 base and J lost 3 bases.

CDR3 loop: CASGSTSGTGETQYF. CDR3 nucleotide sequence: TGTGCTAGTGGTTCGACTAGCGGGACGGGGGAGACCCAGTACTTC. V is TRBV12-5 and J is TRBJ2-5; 11 bases are shared with TRBD2. CDR1 is LGHNT and CDR2 is FRNRAP in the germline V gene. J lost 5 bases, V lost 4 bases, and 6 bases had no gene match. The CDR3 extends over 15 amino acids.

V is TRBV28 and J is TRBJ1-4; tentative D call: TRBD1 (6 bases). Germline V lookup: CDR1 MDHEN, CDR2 SYDVKM. The CDR3 is 14 residues long. The V end lost 8 bases, the J end lost 4 bases, and 14 bases lay between the germline ends. Written as DNA, the CDR3 is TGTGCCAGCTGCTGGGGGCAGGATAATGAAAAACTGTTTTTT. Amino acid sequence: CASCWGQDNEKLFF.

The gene calls are TRBV6-2 or TRBV6-3 and TRBJ2-7, with a possible D match to TRBD1 (6 bases). CDR1 is MNHEY and CDR2 is SVGEGT in the germline V gene. V lost 2 bases, J lost 2 bases, and 10 bases lay in between. The CDR3 length is 14 residues. CDR3 residues: CASSYGTLTYEQYF. In DNA, the CDR3 is TGTGCCAGCAGTTACGGGACACTTACCTACGAGCAGTACTTC.

This clone turned up a few times. This chain uses TRBV19 with TRBJ1-2; 8 bases map to TRBD1. This CDR3 has 17 amino acids. V lost 5 bases and J lost 4; bases outside the gene matches: 15. From germline, CDR1 is LNHDA and CDR2 SQIVND (reference sequence). The CDR3 reads CASSLKIGTGNLYGYTF. The CDR3 coding sequence is TGTGCCAGTAGTCTGAAGATCGGGACAGGAAACCTCTATGGCTACACCTTC.

CDR3 nucleotide sequence: TGTGCCAGCTCACACCAATTAGCAGAGAGGTCCTACGAGCAGTACTTC. Protein sequence: CASSHQLAERSYEQYF. The chain joins TRBV18 to TRBJ2-7; D is undetermined. V lost 4 bases to trimming and J lost 1 base, with 17 bases between them. Per germline, CDR1 KGHSH and CDR2 LQKENI. This CDR3 comprises 16 residues.

The chain combines TRBV11-2 with TRBJ1-2, with a possible D match to TRBD1 (6 bases). Germline V lookup: CDR1 SGHAT, CDR2 FQNNGV. V shed 0 bases and J shed 2 bases, with 10 bases lying between them. The CDR3 totals 15 residues. The CDR3 spells CASSLDLGANYGYTF. DNA of the CDR3: TGTGCCAGCAGCTTAGATTTGGGGGCAAACTATGGCTACACCTTC. The entire variable domain, with the rest obtained from reference TRBV11-2 and TRBJ1-2, is as follows: EAGVAQSPRYKIIEKRQSVAFWCNPISGHATLYWYQQILGQGPKLLIQFQNNGVVDDSQLPKDRFSAERLKGVDSTLKIQPAKLEDSAVYLCASSLDLGANYGYTFGSGTRLTVV.

The gene calls are TRBV18 and TRBJ1-2; possibly TRBD1 for D (6 bases). Germline CDR1 reads KGHSH; CDR2 reads LQKENI. V lost 3 bases and J 8 bases, leaving 19 bases between the germline ends. The CDR3 has 15 amino acids. The CDR3 sequence: CASSPDTNRVRGYTF. The CDR3 coding sequence is TGTGCCAGCTCACCTGACACCAACAGGGTTCGAGGCTACACCTTC.

The rearrangement links TRBV7-9 to TRBJ1-1; possibly TRBD1 for D (5 bases). Germline CDR1 SEHNR, CDR2 FQNEAQ (reference sequence). The V end was cut by 2 bases, the J end by 1 base, with 8 bases between. This CDR3 contains 14 residues. CDR3 nucleotides: TGTGCCAGCAGCTTAAGACAGCAGAACACTGAAGCTTTCTTT. Translating gives CASSLRQQNTEAFF.

The chain recombines TRBV27 with TRBJ1-4, with TRBD1 matching over 11 bases. The CDR3 spans 15 residues. The germline V gene encodes CDR1 MNHEY and CDR2 SMNVEV (reference sequence). With V trimmed by 6 bases and J by 4 bases, 4 bases remained unmatched. The CDR3 DNA follows: TGTGCCAGCAGGGGACAGGGGGTTGGTAATGAAAAACTGTTTTTT. This gives the protein CASRGQGVGNEKLFF.

The chain recombines TRBV11-2 with TRBJ1-4, with TRBD1 matching over 11 bases. The V and J ends lost 5 bases and 10 bases, in that order; junction bases with no gene match: 9. CDR3 length: 15 residues. Per germline, CDR1 SGHAT and CDR2 FQNNGV. This CDR3 reads CASSNSGTGGVKLFF. The CDR3 DNA reads as TGTGCCAGCAGCAATTCCGGGACAGGGGGAGTAAAACTGTTTTTT.

This clone was found once. The chain combines TRBV28 with TRBJ2-7; perhaps TRBD1 as D (6 bases). The V end lost 3 bases, the J end lost 2 bases, and 11 bases lay between the germline ends. From germline, CDR1 is MDHEN and CDR2 SYDVKM. CDR3 length: 14 residues. DNA of the CDR3: TGTGCCAGCAGTTTCTTAGGGGGAACCTACGAGCAGTACTTC. Translating it yields CASSFLGGTYEQYF.

The CDR3 DNA is TGTGCCAGCAGTTTAGTTAGAAACACCATATATTTT. It yields the protein CASSLVRNTIYF. The chain employs TRBV12-3 or TRBV12-4 and TRBJ1-3; D is uncertain. Trimming took off 1 base at V and 5 bases at J, with 3 bases between the two ends. There are 12 residues in the CDR3.

The chain employs TRBV6-5 and TRBJ2-1; tentative D call: TRBD2 (6 bases). The CDR3 spans 14 residues. The germline V and J ends were trimmed by 9 bases and 9 bases, with 21 bases remaining between them. The germline CDR1 and CDR2 sequences are MNHEY and SVGAGI. CDR3 sequence: CASGGMGRWSEQFF. DNA for the CDR3: TGTGCCAGTGGAGGGATGGGCAGGTGGAGTGAGCAGTTCTTC.

This clone showed up just once. The chain has TRBV5-5 and TRBJ2-7; 8 bases align to TRBD2. This CDR3 has 14 amino acids. Germline V lookup: CDR1 SGHKS, CDR2 YYEKEE (reference sequence). Losses at the gene ends were 3 bases for V and 1 base for J; bases not matched to a gene: 3. The CDR3 spells CASSSASGSYEQYF. The CDR3 DNA reads as TGTGCCAGCAGCTCGGCTAGCGGGTCCTACGAGCAGTACTTC.

In DNA form, the CDR3 reads TGTGCCACCAGTCTGGACAGGGACTATGGCTACACCTTC. This encodes CATSLDRDYGYTF. The chain uses TRBV24-1 and TRBJ1-2; 8 bases agree with TRBD1. The CDR3 contains 13 residues. In germline, CDR1 is KGHDR, CDR2 SFDVKD. After removal of 6 bases from V and 3 bases from J, the junction contained 2 bases not matched to a gene.

The chain is built from TRBV14 and TRBJ1-1, with TRBD1 matching 7 bases. With 2 bases clipped from V and 9 bases from J, the junction kept 24 bases outside the gene matches. Per the germline V gene, CDR1 is SGHDN and CDR2 is FVKESK. CDR3 size: 19 residues. CDR3 nucleotide sequence: TGTGCCAGCAGCCAACATATGGGGACAGTCGGCGCCTCAATAGATAAAGCTTTCTTT. The encoded protein is CASSQHMGTVGASIDKAFF.